The TCR beta chain described here comes from a study of blood T cell repertoires in COVID-19. For the study at large: The United States, Italy and Spain were the sources of the acute and convalescent COVID-19 samples. The analysed material was cDNA or gDNA that came from T cells, B-cell-depleted T cells, or PBMCs.

Methods used by the authors: By means of reference gene primer amplification, nucleated cell counts were estimated. Measured with immunoSEQ multiplex PCR; TCRdb has only the in-frame clones, and not every one. V, J and clone size were drawn from that table, and D and trimming were deduced from the DNA. The profile shows some 380,000 clones, 85% to 90% of them singletons. The CDR3 spans 14 residues. Germline loops: CDR1 MDHEN, CDR2 SYDVKM. V lost 8 bases and J lost 0, with 14 bases in between. This TCR was recovered from a young man with active or convalescent COVID-19. The source material was peripheral blood. The chain uses TRBV28 and TRBJ2-7; a possible D gene is TRBD1 (5 bases). CDR3 DNA: TGTGCCAGCCTCCCAGGGTTAAACTCCTACGAGCAGTACTTC. It encodes CASLPGLNSYEQYF.